The entry below describes one T cell receptor (beta chain). What it binds is unknown. The sample comes from a study of chemoradiotherapy in HPV16-positive cancers. Study-level findings and limits: HPV-specific T cells were functionally defined from only a couple of HPV16-positive patients. Non-HPV-specific T cells did not expand in tumors during treatment, whereas candidate HPV-specific clones and E7-related motifs did.

Some clones are missing from TCRdb's copy, which holds only in-frame ones; the method was immunoSEQ multiplex PCR. The sample includes 7,000 or so clones, almost 80% of them seen just once. The CDR3 consists of 12 residues. In germline, CDR1 is MNHNY, CDR2 SVGAGI (reference sequence). Sampling was conducted from a patient who underwent chemoradiotherapy. The chain has TRBV6-6 and TRBJ1-4; D gene ambiguous. Judging by the DNA end, TRBJ2-2 fits better; the J call may be wrong. The sequence was obtained from a human donor with HPV-associated anogenital cancer. The CDR3 nucleotides are TGTGCCAGCAGTTACTCGGTGACGGAGCTGTTTTTT. Translated: CASSYSVTELFF.